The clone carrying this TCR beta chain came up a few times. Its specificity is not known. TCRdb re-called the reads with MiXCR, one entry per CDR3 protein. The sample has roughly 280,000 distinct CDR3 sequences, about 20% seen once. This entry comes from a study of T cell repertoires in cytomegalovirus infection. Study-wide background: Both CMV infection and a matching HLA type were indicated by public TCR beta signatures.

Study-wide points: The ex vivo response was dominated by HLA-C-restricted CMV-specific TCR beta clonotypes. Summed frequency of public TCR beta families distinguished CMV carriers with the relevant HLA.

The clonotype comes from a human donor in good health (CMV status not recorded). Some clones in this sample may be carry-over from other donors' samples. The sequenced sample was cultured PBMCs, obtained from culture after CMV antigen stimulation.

As DNA, the CDR3 is TGTGCCCCGATTGTGATGCCTAGCGGGAGACCTATTACCGGGGAGCTGTTTTTT. Translation: CAPIVMPSGRPITGELFF. The chain employs TRBV28 and TRBJ2-2; the match to TRBD2 covers 10 bases. Germline-derived CDR1 and CDR2 are MDHEN and SYDVKM. The J segment lost 5 bases and the V segment lost 11 bases, leaving 20 bases of the junction unmatched. This CDR3 has 18 amino acids.